The next 7 T cell receptor beta chains were all read from a single sample in a study of cytotoxic CD8 clonotypes in ibrutinib-treated CLL. Method: immunoSEQ multiplex PCR; TCRdb's copy keeps in-frame clones and lacks some. The sample lists some 140,000 clones, around 90% seen once, with 10% to 11% in the top ten. Sequencing used PBMCs, obtained after 12 months of ibrutinib treatment. The receptors were sampled from a human donor with chronic lymphocytic leukemia.

The J gene is TRBJ1-5, the V gene TRBV19; 9 bases are a match to TRBD1. V lost 6 bases to trimming and J lost 5 bases; unmatched junction nucleotides: 14. The CDR3 sequence is 17 residues long. From germline, CDR1 is LNHDA and CDR2 SQIVND (reference sequence). Written as DNA, the CDR3 is TGTGCCAGTAGCGGGACAGGGAAACGGTCGGGGGATCAGCCCCAGCATTTT. It yields the protein CASSGTGKRSGDQPQHF. The whole variable domain, filled in from reference TRBV19 and TRBJ1-5, reads DGGITQSPKYLFRKEGQNVTLSCEQNLNHDAMYWYRQDPGQGLRLIYYSQIVNDFQKGDIAEGYSVSREKKESFPLTVTSAQKNPTAFYLCASSGTGKRSGDQPQHFGDGTRLSIL.

Here the CDR3 DNA reads TGTGCCAGCTCACCACAGGGACAGCCGAACACTGAAGCTTTCTTT. Translated, it gives CASSPQGQPNTEAFF. The chain combines TRBV18 with TRBJ1-1, with TRBD1 matching 7 bases. Germline CDR1 is KGHSH and CDR2 is LQKENI. There are 15 residues in the CDR3. J gave up 1 base and V 1 base, and 3 bases lay outside the gene matches.

The chain is built from TRBV7-3 and TRBJ2-2, with D possibly being TRBD2 (5 bases). V lost 1 base and J 5 bases, leaving 11 bases between the germline ends. The CDR3 extends over 15 amino acids. Germline-derived CDR1 and CDR2 are SGHTA and FQGTGA. In DNA, the CDR3 is TGTGCCAGCAGCTTAAACCACCCGGGGACCGGGGAGCTGTTTTTT. The encoded protein is CASSLNHPGTGELFF.

The V gene is TRBV7-8, the J gene TRBJ1-4; TRBD1 might be the D (5 bases). V was pared by 1 base and J by 8 bases, with 11 bases between. There are 14 residues in the CDR3. Germline CDR1 SGHVS, CDR2 FQNEAQ. CDR3 DNA sequence: TGTGCCAGCAGCTTAGGGCGGGGGGACGAAAAACTGTTTTTT. Protein sequence: CASSLGRGDEKLFF.

This clone was observed a single time. V is TRBV10-2 and J is TRBJ2-5, with D perhaps being TRBD1 or TRBD2 (5 bases each). V was trimmed by 6 bases and J by 7 bases, leaving 15 bases between them. Germline CDR1 reads WSHSY; CDR2 reads SAAADI. CDR3 length: 13 amino acids. The CDR3 is CASSPGPRVTQYF. The CDR3 DNA is TGCGCCAGCAGCCCGGGACCTCGGGTGACCCAGTACTTC.

This clone showed up just once. The chain combines TRBV27 with TRBJ2-5; 7 bases are a match to TRBD2. V lost 5 bases and J lost 7; bases outside the gene matches: 7. The CDR3 extends over 13 amino acids. The V gene's germline CDR1 is MNHEY and CDR2 SMNVEV (reference sequence). This chain's CDR3 is CASSAGLVGTQYF. CDR3 bases: TGTGCCAGCAGTGCCGGACTAGTGGGGACCCAGTACTTC.

This clone appeared a single time. This chain connects TRBV28 to TRBJ2-5; TRBD2 aligns across 13 bases. Germline V gene data show CDR1 as MDHEN and CDR2 as SYDVKM. With 5 bases clipped from V and 5 bases from J, the junction kept 11 bases outside the gene matches. The CDR3 covers 17 residues. The CDR3 region is CASSPGGTSGTWETQYF. The DNA of the CDR3 is TGTGCCAGCAGTCCGGGGGGGACTAGCGGGACGTGGGAGACCCAGTACTTC.